The clone carrying this T cell receptor (beta chain) was picked up many times. A single record per CDR3 protein comes from TCRdb applying MiXCR to the 5' RACE reads. The sample has some 59,000 distinct CDR3 sequences, around 9% seen once; the top ten hold around 20%. The data derive from a study of early T cells in non-severe SARS-CoV-2 infection. This CDR3 is built from 12 residues. With 4 bases removed from V and 5 bases from J, the gap between germline ends came to 6 bases. Germline-derived CDR1 and CDR2 are MNHNS and SASEGT. The sequence derives from an adult who was a healthcare worker with PCR-confirmed SARS-CoV-2 infection or an uninfected control (not recorded which). The J gene is TRBJ2-1, the V gene TRBV6-1; no definite D call. The material sequenced was whole blood. CDR3: CASSGVDNEQFF. In DNA, the CDR3 is TGTGCCAGCAGTGGAGTTGACAATGAGCAGTTCTTC.